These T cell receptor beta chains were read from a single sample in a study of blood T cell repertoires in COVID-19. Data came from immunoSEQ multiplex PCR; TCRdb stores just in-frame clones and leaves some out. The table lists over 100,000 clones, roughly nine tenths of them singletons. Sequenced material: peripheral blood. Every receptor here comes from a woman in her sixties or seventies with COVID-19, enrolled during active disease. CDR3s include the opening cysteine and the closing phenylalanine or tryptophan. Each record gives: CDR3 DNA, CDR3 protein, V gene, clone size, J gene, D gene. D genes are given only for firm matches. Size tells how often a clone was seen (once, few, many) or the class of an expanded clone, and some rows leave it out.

CDR3nt: TGTGCCAGCAGTGAACCTTACAGGGGTGGCTACACCTTC
CDR3aa: CASSEPYRGGYTF
v_gene: TRBV6-1
abundance: .
j_gene: TRBJ1-2
d_gene: TRBD1

CDR3nt: TGTGCCAGCAGTGAACAGCCAGGGGGGAAGGATACGCAGTATTTT
CDR3aa: CASSEQPGGKDTQYF
v_gene: TRBV6-1
abundance: .
j_gene: TRBJ2-3
d_gene: .

CDR3nt: TGTGCCAGCAGCTTAGCAGACAATTTGGGCACTGAAGCTTTCTTT
CDR3aa: CASSLADNLGTEAFF
v_gene: TRBV7-2
abundance: once
j_gene: TRBJ1-1
d_gene: .

CDR3nt: TGTGCCAGCAGTCTATCATCCTATGGCTACACCTTC
CDR3aa: CASSLSSYGYTF
v_gene: TRBV28
abundance: .
j_gene: TRBJ1-2
d_gene: .

CDR3nt: TGTGCCAGCAGCTCCGTCAGGGGGCGAGACGAGCAGTACTTC
CDR3aa: CASSSVRGRDEQYF
v_gene: TRBV13
abundance: .
j_gene: TRBJ2-7
d_gene: TRBD1

CDR3nt: TGTGCCAGCAGCCTGGGACAGGCCAATGAAAAACTGTTTTTT
CDR3aa: CASSLGQANEKLFF
v_gene: TRBV13
abundance: .
j_gene: TRBJ1-4
d_gene: TRBD1

CDR3nt: TGTGCCAGTAGTAGTTTACAGGGGAATCAGCCCCAGCATTTT
CDR3aa: CASSSLQGNQPQHF
v_gene: TRBV19
abundance: .
j_gene: TRBJ1-5
d_gene: TRBD1

CDR3nt: TGTGCCAGCAGCGTAGAGGGACAGGCCACTGAGCAGTTCTTC
CDR3aa: CASSVEGQATEQFF
v_gene: TRBV9
abundance: .
j_gene: TRBJ2-1
d_gene: TRBD1

CDR3nt: TGCAGCGGCGCAAACAGGGGGAACTATGGCTACACCTTC
CDR3aa: CSGANRGNYGYTF
v_gene: TRBV29-1
abundance: .
j_gene: TRBJ1-2
d_gene: TRBD1

CDR3nt: TGTGCCAGCAGCTTAGAGGGGAACCGGGGGACTGAAGCTTTCTTT
CDR3aa: CASSLEGNRGTEAFF
v_gene: TRBV7-9
abundance: .
j_gene: TRBJ1-1
d_gene: .

CDR3nt: TGTGCCAGCAGTGAAGGGCTAGCGGGGGGGCGGGAGACCCAGTACTTC
CDR3aa: CASSEGLAGGRETQYF
v_gene: TRBV6-1
abundance: .
j_gene: TRBJ2-5
d_gene: TRBD2

CDR3nt: TGTGCCAGCAGCTTAGGAGGCGTTGGCTATGGCTACACCTTC
CDR3aa: CASSLGGVGYGYTF
v_gene: TRBV7-8
abundance: .
j_gene: TRBJ1-2
d_gene: .

CDR3nt: TGTGCCAGCTCCGGGGGGGATAACACTGAAGCTTTCTTT
CDR3aa: CASSGGDNTEAFF
v_gene: TRBV18
abundance: .
j_gene: TRBJ1-1
d_gene: .

CDR3nt: TGTGCCAGCAGCTCGAGGGACAGGGCACATGAAAAACTGTTTTTT
CDR3aa: CASSSRDRAHEKLFF
v_gene: TRBV5-6
abundance: .
j_gene: TRBJ1-4
d_gene: TRBD1

CDR3nt: TGTGCCAGCTCCCTAGGGGCGACGGAGCCCCAGCATTTT
CDR3aa: CASSLGATEPQHF
v_gene: TRBV18
abundance: .
j_gene: TRBJ1-5
d_gene: .

CDR3nt: TGTGCCAGCAGCCTCACCTTGACAGGGGTTACTAATGAAAAACTGTTTTTT
CDR3aa: CASSLTLTGVTNEKLFF
v_gene: TRBV5-6
abundance: few
j_gene: TRBJ1-4
d_gene: TRBD1

CDR3nt: TGTGCCAGCAGTTTATACGGGGGGAACACCGGGGAGCTGTTTTTT
CDR3aa: CASSLYGGNTGELFF
v_gene: TRBV28
abundance: .
j_gene: TRBJ2-2
d_gene: .

CDR3nt: TGTGCCACCAGTGAGCATACGGGAGTCGGGCCCCAGCATTTT
CDR3aa: CATSEHTGVGPQHF
v_gene: TRBV24-1
abundance: .
j_gene: TRBJ1-5
d_gene: .

CDR3nt: TGCGCCAGCAGCTTGGAGCAGGGGGCCCAAGAGACCCAGTACTTC
CDR3aa: CASSLEQGAQETQYF
v_gene: TRBV5-1
abundance: .
j_gene: TRBJ2-5
d_gene: TRBD1

CDR3nt: TGTGCCACCAGTGAGGGCAACAGGGGTTATAGCAATCAGCCCCAGCATTTT
CDR3aa: CATSEGNRGYSNQPQHF
v_gene: TRBV24-1
abundance: .
j_gene: TRBJ1-5
d_gene: TRBD1

CDR3nt: TGCGCCAGCAGGGTCGGACTAGTTGGTGAGCAGTACTTC
CDR3aa: CASRVGLVGEQYF
v_gene: TRBV5-1
abundance: .
j_gene: TRBJ2-7
d_gene: TRBD2

CDR3nt: TGTGCCAGCAGCTCCCAAGAGGGGGCCCGCCATATAAACCATGAGCAGTTCTTC
CDR3aa: CASSSQEGARHINHEQFF
v_gene: TRBV5-6
abundance: few
j_gene: TRBJ2-1
d_gene: TRBD1

CDR3nt: TGTGCCAGTTCGTCGACAGGGATCTATGGCTACACCTTC
CDR3aa: CASSSTGIYGYTF
v_gene: TRBV6-5
abundance: .
j_gene: TRBJ1-2
d_gene: TRBD1

CDR3nt: TGTGCCAGCAGTGAAAGGGGGCATCAGCCCCAGCATTTT
CDR3aa: CASSERGHQPQHF
v_gene: TRBV6-1
abundance: .
j_gene: TRBJ1-5
d_gene: TRBD1

CDR3nt: TGTGCCAGCAGCTTAGGGGGAGGCAGCTCCTACGAGCAGTACTTC
CDR3aa: CASSLGGGSSYEQYF
v_gene: TRBV7-3
abundance: once
j_gene: TRBJ2-7
d_gene: .

CDR3nt: TGCGCCAGCAGCCAAGTGCCGGACAGGGAAAACACCTTC
CDR3aa: CASSQVPDRENTF
v_gene: TRBV4-1
abundance: .
j_gene: TRBJ1-2
d_gene: TRBD1

CDR3nt: TGTGCCAGCAGTTTTGCGGGGGTCTATGGCTACACCTTC
CDR3aa: CASSFAGVYGYTF
v_gene: TRBV12-3/TRBV12-4
abundance: .
j_gene: TRBJ1-2
d_gene: .

CDR3nt: TGCGCCAGCAGCTTATTAACGGGACAGTCAGCGTACGAGCAGTACTTC
CDR3aa: CASSLLTGQSAYEQYF
v_gene: TRBV5-1
abundance: .
j_gene: TRBJ2-7
d_gene: TRBD1

CDR3nt: TGCGCCAGCAGTAGGGTTGGAGCGGAGGAAAAACTGTTTTTT
CDR3aa: CASSRVGAEEKLFF
v_gene: TRBV5-1
abundance: .
j_gene: TRBJ1-4
d_gene: .

CDR3nt: TGTGCCAGCAGCCAAGGCGGTCACGGATGGGAGACCCAGTACTTC
CDR3aa: CASSQGGHGWETQYF
v_gene: TRBV3-1/TRBV3-2
abundance: .
j_gene: TRBJ2-5
d_gene: .

CDR3nt: TGTGCCAGCAGCCAGGGGGACAACTCCTACGAGCAGTACTTC
CDR3aa: CASSQGDNSYEQYF
v_gene: TRBV3-1/TRBV3-2
abundance: .
j_gene: TRBJ2-7
d_gene: .

CDR3nt: TGTGCCATCAGTGACAGTGTGCGGGGGTTTGAAGCTTTCTTT
CDR3aa: CAISDSVRGFEAFF
v_gene: TRBV10-3
abundance: .
j_gene: TRBJ1-1
d_gene: .

CDR3nt: TGTGCCAGTAGTGGCGGGAAGGCCCAAAAACTGTTTTTT
CDR3aa: CASSGGKAQKLFF
v_gene: TRBV19
abundance: .
j_gene: TRBJ1-4
d_gene: .

CDR3nt: TGTGCCTGGAGTGGGGGACAAGGGAGGGCAGATACGCAGTATTTT
CDR3aa: CAWSGGQGRADTQYF
v_gene: TRBV30
abundance: .
j_gene: TRBJ2-3
d_gene: .

CDR3nt: TGTGCCAGCAGCTTGGCCGTTAGCAATCAGCCCCAGCATTTT
CDR3aa: CASSLAVSNQPQHF
v_gene: TRBV5-5
abundance: .
j_gene: TRBJ1-5
d_gene: .

CDR3nt: TGTGCCAGCAGCTTAGATCGGGACGGGGAGCTGTTTTTT
CDR3aa: CASSLDRDGELFF
v_gene: TRBV11-2
abundance: many
j_gene: TRBJ2-2
d_gene: .

CDR3nt: TGTGCCAGCAGTTCGCCGGGAGGCACTGAAGCTTTCTTT
CDR3aa: CASSSPGGTEAFF
v_gene: TRBV28
abundance: .
j_gene: TRBJ1-1
d_gene: .

CDR3nt: TGTGCCAGCAGCTTAGGACTAGCGGGGGAGACAGATACGCAGTATTTT
CDR3aa: CASSLGLAGETDTQYF
v_gene: TRBV7-2
abundance: .
j_gene: TRBJ2-3
d_gene: TRBD2

CDR3nt: TGTGCCAGCAGCCCTTCTATAGGGGGAAACACAGATACGCAGTATTTT
CDR3aa: CASSPSIGGNTDTQYF
v_gene: TRBV3-1/TRBV3-2
abundance: .
j_gene: TRBJ2-3
d_gene: .

CDR3nt: TGTGCCAGTAGTGGTGAGGAGACCTACGAGCAGTACTTC
CDR3aa: CASSGEETYEQYF
v_gene: TRBV19
abundance: .
j_gene: TRBJ2-7
d_gene: .

CDR3nt: TGTGCCAGCCGCTGGGAGTCCACTTTGAACACTGAAGCTTTCTTT
CDR3aa: CASRWESTLNTEAFF
v_gene: TRBV6-5
abundance: .
j_gene: TRBJ1-1
d_gene: .

CDR3nt: TGCGCCAGCAGCCCGGGCAACGGACAGGGTCGGGCCGGGGAGCTGTTTTTT
CDR3aa: CASSPGNGQGRAGELFF
v_gene: TRBV5-1
abundance: .
j_gene: TRBJ2-2
d_gene: TRBD1

CDR3nt: TGTGCCAGCAGTGAACTCACAGGGGGTAGCAATCAGCCCCAGCATTTT
CDR3aa: CASSELTGGSNQPQHF
v_gene: TRBV6-1
abundance: .
j_gene: TRBJ1-5
d_gene: TRBD1

CDR3nt: TGTGCCAGCACGGGACGCAGGAGGGTTCGTGAAGCTTTCTTT
CDR3aa: CASTGRRRVREAFF
v_gene: TRBV2
abundance: .
j_gene: TRBJ1-1
d_gene: .

CDR3nt: TGCAGCGTTTCAGACCCCGGCGGTGGCTACACCTTC
CDR3aa: CSVSDPGGGYTF
v_gene: TRBV29-1
abundance: .
j_gene: TRBJ1-2
d_gene: .

CDR3nt: TGTGCCAGCCAGGGGCGCCGGACGGCCGGGGAGCTGTTTTTT
CDR3aa: CASQGRRTAGELFF
v_gene: TRBV27
abundance: .
j_gene: TRBJ2-2
d_gene: .

CDR3nt: TGTGCCAGCGGGGCAGGGGGCTCGGAAAAACTGTTTTTT
CDR3aa: CASGAGGSEKLFF
v_gene: TRBV12-3/TRBV12-4
abundance: .
j_gene: TRBJ1-4
d_gene: TRBD1

CDR3nt: TGTGCCAGCAGCATATTCCCGCCGGCGGGGTCTAGCACAGATACGCAGTATTTT
CDR3aa: CASSIFPPAGSSTDTQYF
v_gene: TRBV11-2
abundance: .
j_gene: TRBJ2-3
d_gene: .

CDR3nt: TGTGCCAGCAGTTTCACCAGGGGCCAAGAGACCCAGTACTTC
CDR3aa: CASSFTRGQETQYF
v_gene: TRBV27
abundance: .
j_gene: TRBJ2-5
d_gene: .

CDR3nt: TGTGCCAGCAGCGTTAGCCGGGGAAGCTCACCCCTCCACTTT
CDR3aa: CASSVSRGSSPLHF
v_gene: TRBV9
abundance: few
j_gene: TRBJ1-6
d_gene: .

CDR3nt: TGTGCCAGCAGCCAAGAACCACGGGACATTCAGTACTTC
CDR3aa: CASSQEPRDIQYF
v_gene: TRBV3-1/TRBV3-2
abundance: once
j_gene: TRBJ2-4
d_gene: .

CDR3nt: TGTGCCATCAGTGAGTCGGCAGGGGGCCCCGGGGAGCTGTTTTTT
CDR3aa: CAISESAGGPGELFF
v_gene: TRBV10-3
abundance: .
j_gene: TRBJ2-2
d_gene: TRBD1

CDR3nt: TGTGCCAGCAGCCAGGCCTCCAGTCCAAATGAAAAACTGTTTTTT
CDR3aa: CASSQASSPNEKLFF
v_gene: TRBV3-1/TRBV3-2
abundance: .
j_gene: TRBJ1-4
d_gene: .